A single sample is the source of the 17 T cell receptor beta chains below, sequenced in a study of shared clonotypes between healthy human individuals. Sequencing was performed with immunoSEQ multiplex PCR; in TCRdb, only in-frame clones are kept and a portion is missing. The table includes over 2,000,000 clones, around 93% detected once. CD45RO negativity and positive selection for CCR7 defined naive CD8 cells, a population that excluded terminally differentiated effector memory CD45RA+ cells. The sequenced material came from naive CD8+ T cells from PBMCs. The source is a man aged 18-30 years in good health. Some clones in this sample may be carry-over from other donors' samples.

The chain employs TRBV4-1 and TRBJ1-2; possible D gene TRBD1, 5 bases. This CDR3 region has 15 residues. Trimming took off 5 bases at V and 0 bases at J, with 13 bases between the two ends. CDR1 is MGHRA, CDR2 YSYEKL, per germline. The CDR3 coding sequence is TGCGCCAGCAGCGAAAGAGAGGGGACTAACTATGGCTACACCTTC. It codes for CASSEREGTNYGYTF.

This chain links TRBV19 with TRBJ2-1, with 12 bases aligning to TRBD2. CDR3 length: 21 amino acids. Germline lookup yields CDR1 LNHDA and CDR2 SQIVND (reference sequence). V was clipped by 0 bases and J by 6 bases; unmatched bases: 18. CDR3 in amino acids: CASSIDLTLPSGRADLNEQFF. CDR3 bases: TGTGCCAGTAGTATAGATCTTACCCTCCCTAGCGGGAGGGCCGATCTCAATGAGCAGTTCTTC.

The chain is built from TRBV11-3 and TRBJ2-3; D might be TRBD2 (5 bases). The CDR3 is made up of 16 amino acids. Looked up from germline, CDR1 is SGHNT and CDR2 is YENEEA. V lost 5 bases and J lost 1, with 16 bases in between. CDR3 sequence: CASSRYTGFGTDTQYF. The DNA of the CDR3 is TGTGCCAGCAGCCGCTATACGGGGTTCGGCACAGATACGCAGTATTTT.

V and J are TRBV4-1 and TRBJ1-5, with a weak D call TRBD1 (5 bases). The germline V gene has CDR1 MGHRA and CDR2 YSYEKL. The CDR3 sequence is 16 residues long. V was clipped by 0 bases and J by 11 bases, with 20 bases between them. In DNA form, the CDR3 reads TGCGCCAGCAGCCAAGACCGACGGGACCTATCGGAGACCCAGCATTTT. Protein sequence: CASSQDRRDLSETQHF.

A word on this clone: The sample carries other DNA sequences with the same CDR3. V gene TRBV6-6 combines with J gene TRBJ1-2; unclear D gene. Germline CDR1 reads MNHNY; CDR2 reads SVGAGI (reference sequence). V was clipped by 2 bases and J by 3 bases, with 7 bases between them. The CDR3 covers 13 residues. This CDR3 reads CASSYGGDYGYTF. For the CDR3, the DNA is TGTGCCAGCAGTTACGGAGGCGACTATGGCTACACCTTC.

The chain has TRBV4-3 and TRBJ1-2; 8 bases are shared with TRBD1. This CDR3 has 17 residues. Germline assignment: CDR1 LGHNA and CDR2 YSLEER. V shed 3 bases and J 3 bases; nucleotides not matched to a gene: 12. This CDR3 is CASSHPFGQGEDYGYTF. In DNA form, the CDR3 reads TGCGCCAGCAGCCATCCCTTCGGACAGGGAGAGGACTATGGCTACACCTTC.

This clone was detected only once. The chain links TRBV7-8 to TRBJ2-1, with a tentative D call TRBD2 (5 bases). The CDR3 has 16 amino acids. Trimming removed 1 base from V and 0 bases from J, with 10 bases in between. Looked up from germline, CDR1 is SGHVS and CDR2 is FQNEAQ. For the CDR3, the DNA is TGTGCCAGCAGCTTAGGGGCGGGTCCCTCCTACAATGAGCAGTTCTTC. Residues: CASSLGAGPSYNEQFF.

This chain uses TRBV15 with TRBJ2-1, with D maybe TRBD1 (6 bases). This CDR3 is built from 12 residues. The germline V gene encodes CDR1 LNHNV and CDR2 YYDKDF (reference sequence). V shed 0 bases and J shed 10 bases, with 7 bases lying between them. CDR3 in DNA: TGTGCCACCAGCAGAGATGGGGGCGAGCAGTTCTTC. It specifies CATSRDGGEQFF.

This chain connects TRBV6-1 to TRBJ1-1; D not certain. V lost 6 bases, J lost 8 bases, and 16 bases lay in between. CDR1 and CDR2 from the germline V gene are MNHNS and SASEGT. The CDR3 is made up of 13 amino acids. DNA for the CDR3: TGTGCCAGCAGAATCCGTACAGCCGGAGAAGCTTTCTTT. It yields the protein CASRIRTAGEAFF.

The CDR3 coding sequence is TGTGCCAGCAGCTCAAGAATGGACAGGCTAAAAGGAAACACCATATATTTT. The encoded protein is CASSSRMDRLKGNTIYF. V gene TRBV7-9 combines with J gene TRBJ1-3; 7 nucleotides agree with TRBD1. Trimming took 4 bases from V and 4 from J; bases not matched to a gene: 13. The CDR3 loop spans 17 amino acids. The germline CDR1 and CDR2 sequences are SEHNR and FQNEAQ (reference sequence).

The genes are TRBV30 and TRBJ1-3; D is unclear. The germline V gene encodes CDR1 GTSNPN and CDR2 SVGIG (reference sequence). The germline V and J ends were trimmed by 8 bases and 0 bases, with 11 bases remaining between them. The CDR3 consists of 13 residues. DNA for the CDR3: TGTGCCGTCGGACGGCTCTCTGGAAACACCATATATTTT. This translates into CAVGRLSGNTIYF.

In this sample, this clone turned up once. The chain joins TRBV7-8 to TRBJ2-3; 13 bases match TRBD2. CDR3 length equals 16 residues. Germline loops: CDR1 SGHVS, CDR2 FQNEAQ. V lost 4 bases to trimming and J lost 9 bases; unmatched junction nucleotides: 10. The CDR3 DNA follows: TGTGCCAGCAGCTCCAGACTAGCGGGAGGCCTTAGAACGCAGTATTTT. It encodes CASSSRLAGGLRTQYF.

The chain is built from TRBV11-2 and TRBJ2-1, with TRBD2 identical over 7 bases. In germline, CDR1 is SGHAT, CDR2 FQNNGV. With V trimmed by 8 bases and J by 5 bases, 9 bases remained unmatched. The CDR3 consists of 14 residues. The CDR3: CASSRASGHNEQFF. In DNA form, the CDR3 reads TGTGCCAGCTCCCGGGCTAGCGGCCACAATGAGCAGTTCTTC.

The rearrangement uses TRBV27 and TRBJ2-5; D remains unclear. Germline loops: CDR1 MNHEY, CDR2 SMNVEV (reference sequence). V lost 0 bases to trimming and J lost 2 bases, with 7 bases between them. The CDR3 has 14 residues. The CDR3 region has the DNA TGTGCCAGCAGTTTATCGTCAGTTCAAGAGACCCAGTACTTC. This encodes CASSLSSVQETQYF.

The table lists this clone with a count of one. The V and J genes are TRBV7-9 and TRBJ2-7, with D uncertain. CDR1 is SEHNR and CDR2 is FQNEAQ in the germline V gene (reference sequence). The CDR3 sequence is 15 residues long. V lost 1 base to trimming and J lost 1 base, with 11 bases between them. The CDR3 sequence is CASSLERVPSYEQYF. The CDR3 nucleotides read TGTGCCAGCAGCTTAGAGAGAGTACCATCCTACGAGCAGTACTTC.

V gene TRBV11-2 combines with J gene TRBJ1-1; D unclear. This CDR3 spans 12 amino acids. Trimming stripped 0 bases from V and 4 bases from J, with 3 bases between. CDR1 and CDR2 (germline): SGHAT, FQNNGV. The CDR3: CASSLDTTEAFF. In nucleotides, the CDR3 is TGTGCCAGCAGCTTAGATACCACTGAAGCTTTCTTT.

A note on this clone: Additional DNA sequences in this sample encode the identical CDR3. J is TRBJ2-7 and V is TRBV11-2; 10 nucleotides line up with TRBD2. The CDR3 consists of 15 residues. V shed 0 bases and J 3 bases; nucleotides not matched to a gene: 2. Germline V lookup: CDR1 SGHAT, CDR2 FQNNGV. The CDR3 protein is CASSLEASGSYEQYF. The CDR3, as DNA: TGTGCCAGCAGCTTAGAGGCTAGCGGGAGCTACGAGCAGTACTTC. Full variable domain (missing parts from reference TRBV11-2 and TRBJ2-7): EAGVAQSPRYKIIEKRQSVAFWCNPISGHATLYWYQQILGQGPKLLIQFQNNGVVDDSQLPKDRFSAERLKGVDSTLKIQPAKLEDSAVYLCASSLEASGSYEQYFGPGTRLTVT.